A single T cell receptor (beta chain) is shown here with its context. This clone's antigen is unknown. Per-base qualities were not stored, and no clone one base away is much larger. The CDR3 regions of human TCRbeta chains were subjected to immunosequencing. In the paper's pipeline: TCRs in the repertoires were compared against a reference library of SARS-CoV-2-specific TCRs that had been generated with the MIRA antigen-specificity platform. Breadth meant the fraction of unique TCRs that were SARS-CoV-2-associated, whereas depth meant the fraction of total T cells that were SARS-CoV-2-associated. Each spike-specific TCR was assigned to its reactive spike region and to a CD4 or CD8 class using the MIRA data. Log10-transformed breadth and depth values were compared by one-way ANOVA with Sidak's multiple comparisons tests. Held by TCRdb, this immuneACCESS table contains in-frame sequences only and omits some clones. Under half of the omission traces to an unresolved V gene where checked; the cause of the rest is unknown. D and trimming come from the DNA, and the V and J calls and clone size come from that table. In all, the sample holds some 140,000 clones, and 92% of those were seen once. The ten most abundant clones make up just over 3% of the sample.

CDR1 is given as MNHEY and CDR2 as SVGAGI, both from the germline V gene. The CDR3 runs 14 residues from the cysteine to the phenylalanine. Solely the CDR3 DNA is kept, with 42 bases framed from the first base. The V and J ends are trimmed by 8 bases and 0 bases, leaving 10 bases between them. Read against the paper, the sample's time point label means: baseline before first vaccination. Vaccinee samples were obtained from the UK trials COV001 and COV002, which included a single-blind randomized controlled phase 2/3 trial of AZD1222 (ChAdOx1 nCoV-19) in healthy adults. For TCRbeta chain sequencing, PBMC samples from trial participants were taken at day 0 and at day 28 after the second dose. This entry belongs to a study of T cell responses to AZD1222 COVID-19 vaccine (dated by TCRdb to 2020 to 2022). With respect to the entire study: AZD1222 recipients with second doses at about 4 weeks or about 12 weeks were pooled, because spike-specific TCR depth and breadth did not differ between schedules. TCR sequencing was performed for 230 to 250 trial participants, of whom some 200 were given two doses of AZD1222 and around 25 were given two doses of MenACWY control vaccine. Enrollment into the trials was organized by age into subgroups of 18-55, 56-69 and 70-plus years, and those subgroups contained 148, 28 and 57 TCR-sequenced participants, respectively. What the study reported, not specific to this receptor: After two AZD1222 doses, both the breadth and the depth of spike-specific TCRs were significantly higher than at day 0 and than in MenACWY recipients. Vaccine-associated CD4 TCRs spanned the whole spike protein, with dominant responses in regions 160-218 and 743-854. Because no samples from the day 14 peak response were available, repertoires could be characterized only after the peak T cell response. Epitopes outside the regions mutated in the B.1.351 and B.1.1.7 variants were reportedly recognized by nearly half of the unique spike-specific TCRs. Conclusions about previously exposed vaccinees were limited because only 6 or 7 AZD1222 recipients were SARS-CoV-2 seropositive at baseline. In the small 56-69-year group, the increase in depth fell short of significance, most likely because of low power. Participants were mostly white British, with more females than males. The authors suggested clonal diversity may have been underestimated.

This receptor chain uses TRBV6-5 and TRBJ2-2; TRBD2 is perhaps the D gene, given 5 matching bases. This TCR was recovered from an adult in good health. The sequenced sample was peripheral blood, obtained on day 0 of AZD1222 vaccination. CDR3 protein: CASRGAANTGELFF. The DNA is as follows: TGTGCCAGCCGAGGAGCGGCGAACACCGGGGAGCTGTTTTTT.